Following are 14 T cell receptor beta chains from one sample sequenced in a study of blood T cells in healthy people across ages. Then a second PCR, running about 6 to 11 cycles, was carried out with a sample-barcoded 5' primer and a J-beta primer mix. A single record per CDR3 protein comes from TCRdb applying MiXCR to the 5' RACE reads. The sample shows roughly 1.9 million distinct CDR3 sequences, roughly two fifths of them seen only once. Sequenced material: blood. These receptor sequences come from a human donor in good health.

This sequence joins TRBV5-1 and TRBJ2-1; D remains unclear. V lost 3 bases, J lost 13 bases, and 11 bases lay in between. CDR1 SGHRS and CDR2 YFSETQ come from the germline V gene. The CDR3 consists of 11 residues. The chain's CDR3 is CASSSPGPQFF. The CDR3, as DNA: TGCGCCAGCAGCTCACCGGGCCCCCAGTTCTTC.

CDR3 coding DNA: TGTGCCAGCAGCTTCTTAGACGGATGCGAGCAGTACTTC. Its translation is CASSFLDGCEQYF. The chain employs TRBV11-1 and TRBJ2-5; D call uncertain. TRBJ2-7 matches the DNA end more closely, so the J call is doubtful. Germline-derived CDR1 and CDR2 are SGHAT and FQDESV (reference sequence). The length of the CDR3 is 13 residues.

The CDR3 DNA reads as TGTGCCAGCAGAAGTGGGCGAGGCGACGAGCAGTACTTC. It translates to CASRSGRGDEQYF. The rearrangement joins TRBV11-3 to TRBJ2-7; D unclear. The V end was cut by 6 bases, the J end by 5 bases, with 14 bases between. The germline gives CDR1 SGHNT, CDR2 YENEEA. The CDR3 contains 13 residues.

The CDR3, as DNA: TGTGCCAGCGGACCGGGACAGGGGTATGGCTACACCTTC. Encoded protein: CASGPGQGYGYTF. The chain has TRBV25-1 and TRBJ1-2; 10 nucleotides line up with TRBD1. Losses at the gene ends were 8 bases for V and 5 bases for J; bases not matched to a gene: 5. This CDR3 region has 13 residues. Germline CDR1 reads MGHDK; CDR2 reads SYGVNS.

This clonotype was detected a few times. The CDR3 protein is CSARVRTYEQYF. In DNA, the CDR3 is TGCAGTGCTAGAGTGCGAACCTACGAGCAGTACTTC. The rearrangement joins TRBV20-1 to TRBJ2-7; no clear D gene. Germline CDR1 reads DFQATT; CDR2 reads SNEGSKA (reference sequence). The CDR3 runs 12 residues. Trimming left V 1 base short and J 2 bases short, with 6 bases between.

The rearrangement links TRBV12-3 or TRBV12-4 to TRBJ2-3, with 7 nucleotides matching TRBD1. The CDR3 loop spans 14 amino acids. V trimming: 8 bases; J trimming: 1 base; junction bases outside the gene matches: 6. The CDR3 protein is CASGDRDGTDTQYF. CDR3 sequence (DNA): TGTGCCAGCGGAGACAGGGACGGCACAGATACGCAGTATTTT.

The genes are TRBV7-8 and TRBJ1-5; D unclear. Germline V gene sequence: CDR1 SGHVS, CDR2 FQNEAQ. This CDR3 spans 16 amino acids. The V end was cut by 6 bases, the J end by 2 bases, with 17 bases between. The CDR3 nucleotides read TGTGCCAGCAGTATCGGGCGGACGTTTGGCAATCAGCCCCAGCATTTT. Protein: CASSIGRTFGNQPQHF.

Comments on this clonotype: One end of the junction does not line up with germline, which may come from a read error. The J gene is TRBJ1-6, the V gene TRBV6-5; D gene unclear. The germline gives CDR1 MNHEY, CDR2 SVGAGI. CDR3 length: 13 amino acids. In DNA, the CDR3 is TGTACCAGCAGTTACTCGAGGGTGGCGCCCCTCCACTTT. Translation: CTSSYSRVAPLHF.

This chain links TRBV27 with TRBJ2-1; a possible D gene is TRBD2 (6 bases). The CDR3 sequence is 14 residues long. V lost 0 bases and J 7 bases, leaving 10 bases between the germline ends. The V gene's germline CDR1 is MNHEY and CDR2 SMNVEV (reference sequence). In nucleotides, the CDR3 is TGTGCCAGCAGTTTATCGGACTACCCTAATGAGCAGTTCTTC. Translating gives CASSLSDYPNEQFF.

V usage is TRBV4-1 and J usage is TRBJ2-5; no firm D call. Gene TRBJ2-7 matches the end of the DNA better, so the J call may be wrong. Germline CDR1 and CDR2: MGHRA and YSYEKL. The CDR3 is 11 amino acids. CDR3 in amino acids: CASSQRHEQYF. The CDR3 bases are TGCGCCAGCAGCCAAAGGCACGAGCAGTACTTC.

The rearrangement joins TRBV20-1 to TRBJ1-2; TRBD1 might be the D (6 bases). Deletions cut 6 bases from V and 13 bases from J, with 21 bases between. The length of the CDR3 is 12 residues. Germline V gene data show CDR1 as DFQATT and CDR2 as SNEGSKA (reference sequence). This CDR3 is CSAGGGTQVSTF. The CDR3 DNA is TGCAGTGCGGGGGGGGGGACACAAGTTTCCACCTTC.

The chain joins TRBV3-1 to TRBJ1-2; D may be TRBD1 (6 bases). The CDR3 runs to 16 residues. The germline gives CDR1 LGHDT, CDR2 YNNKEL (reference sequence). Deletions cut 0 bases from V and 4 bases from J, with 15 bases between. Here the CDR3 reads CASSQDTWTAAYGYTF. CDR3 DNA: TGTGCCAGCAGCCAAGACACGTGGACAGCAGCCTATGGCTACACCTTC.

There are a few counts of this clonotype. The J gene is TRBJ2-7, the V gene TRBV6-6; the D is unclear. Trimming took off 0 bases at V and 0 bases at J, with 9 bases between the two ends. This CDR3 contains 15 residues. Germline V gives CDR1 MNHNY, CDR2 SVGAGI (reference sequence). In DNA, the CDR3 is TGTGCCAGCAGTTACTCGAAGGGCCACTCCTACGAGCAGTACTTC. It translates to CASSYSKGHSYEQYF.

This clonotype has more than one count but fewer than ten. The CDR3 coding sequence is TGTGCCATCAGTGAGTTCGGCGGACTAGAATCCGGGGAGCTGTTTTTT. Its translation: CAISEFGGLESGELFF. The rearrangement joins TRBV10-3 to TRBJ2-2; 7 bases match TRBD2. Germline assignment: CDR1 ENHRY and CDR2 SYGVKD. Losses at the gene ends were 1 base for V and 6 bases for J; bases not matched to a gene: 8. The CDR3 spans 16 residues.